This TCR beta chain is drawn from a study of technical replicates of blood from several donors. Trimming removed 0 bases from V and 2 bases from J; junction bases left unmatched: 7. From germline, CDR1 is SGHRS and CDR2 YFSETQ. The CDR3 runs 16 residues. The table came from immunoSEQ multiplex PCR; TCRdb's copy has only in-frame clones and leaves some out. The data hold tens of thousands of clones, with approximately 94% observed a single time. The specimen was T cells isolated from PBMCs. The origin of this receptor is a human donor in good health. The chain joins TRBV5-1 to TRBJ2-7; 8 nucleotides align to TRBD2. CDR3 residues: CASSLGAREAPYEQYF. The CDR3 nucleotides read TGCGCCAGCAGCTTGGGCGCGCGGGAGGCTCCCTACGAGCAGTACTTC.